The 5 T cell receptor beta chains in this list originate from one sample, sequenced in a study of blood T cell repertoires in COVID-19. TCRdb's copy holds only in-frame clones and misses some; the assay was immunoSEQ multiplex PCR. The data show approximately 490,000 clones, about nine tenths seen once. Sample: PBMCs or T cells enriched from blood (not recorded which). These receptors all come from a woman aged 18-29 years who had recovered from COVID-19.

This rearrangement joins TRBV6-6 to TRBJ1-5; 9 bases agree with TRBD1. Germline CDR1 MNHNY, CDR2 SVGAGI (reference sequence). V shed 6 bases and J 3 bases; nucleotides not matched to a gene: 9. This CDR3 is built from 16 residues. The CDR3 here is CASSSSGTGSNQPQHF. The CDR3 nucleotides are TGTGCCAGCAGCTCTTCCGGGACAGGGTCCAATCAGCCCCAGCATTTT.

V gene TRBV27 combines with J gene TRBJ2-6; TRBD1 aligns across 8 bases. CDR1 MNHEY and CDR2 SMNVEV come from the germline V gene (reference sequence). CDR3 length: 15 residues. CDR3 protein: CASADRGSGANVLTF. CDR3 nucleotides: TGTGCGTCGGCCGACAGGGGCTCTGGGGCCAACGTCCTGACTTTC. Complete variable domain (other parts from reference TRBV27 and TRBJ2-6): EAQVTQNPRYLITVTGKKLTVTCSQNMNHEYMSWYRQDPGLGLRQIYYSMNVEVTDKGDVPEGYKVSRKEKRNFPLILESPSPNQTSLYFCASADRGSGANVLTFGAGSRLTVL.

The chain couples TRBV12-5 to TRBJ2-7; D call uncertain. The length of the CDR3 is 15 residues. V was trimmed by 2 bases and J by 0 bases, leaving 11 bases between them. Germline CDR1 LGHNT, CDR2 FRNRAP. The CDR3: CASGLYEAFSYEQYF. The CDR3 DNA follows: TGTGCTAGTGGTTTGTATGAGGCTTTCTCCTACGAGCAGTACTTC.

The V call is TRBV13, the J call TRBJ2-3; 7 bases agree with TRBD2. This CDR3 is 19 amino acids long. Germline CDR1 PRHDT, CDR2 FYEKMQ (reference sequence). V was pared by 0 bases and J by 0 bases, with 12 bases of the junction left unmatched. The CDR3 sequence is CASSLGSSGHYTSTDTQYF. The CDR3 DNA reads as TGTGCCAGCAGCTTAGGTAGTAGCGGGCACTATACTAGCACAGATACGCAGTATTTT.

This clone was found many times. The V call is TRBV6-4, the J call TRBJ2-1; TRBD2 matches at 12 bases. V lost 5 bases and J lost 7; bases outside the gene matches: 6. This CDR3 has 15 residues. The germline V gene has CDR1 MRHNA and CDR2 SNTAGT. The CDR3 DNA reads as TGTGCCAGCAGTCACGGGACTAGCGGGCCTAATGAGCAGTTCTTC. Translating gives CASSHGTSGPNEQFF.